Included here is one T cell receptor beta chain sequence, with context. These data are taken from a study of blood T cell repertoires in COVID-19. Per the study methods: Cell counts per sample came from amplifying reference gene primers. Generated by immunoSEQ multiplex PCR, the TCRdb table keeps only in-frame clones and is missing some. That table gives V, J and clone size, and the DNA gave D and trimming. The sample shows fewer than 500,000 clones, around 89% of them seen only once. V lost 7 bases to trimming and J lost 0 bases, with 12 bases between them. This CDR3 has 15 amino acids. In germline, CDR1 is MDHEN, CDR2 SYDVKM.

The specimen was peripheral blood. The receptor was isolated from a woman in her 30s with acute or convalescent COVID-19. J is TRBJ1-4 and V is TRBV28; weak D call: TRBD1 (6 bases). As DNA, the CDR3 is TGTGCCAGCACCTCACAGGGTGCAACTAATGAAAAACTGTTTTTT. Translated: CASTSQGATNEKLFF.